The entry below describes one T cell receptor (beta chain). Time point noted: peripheral blood 6 weeks after treatment start. The data stem from a study of PD-L1 blockade in urothelial cancer. Profiling relied on immunoSEQ multiplex PCR, and the TCRdb table lists in-frame clones only, not all of them. The repertoire holds approximately 91,000 clones, with around four fifths as singletons. The V gene lost 4 bases and the J gene lost 6 bases, with 17 bases spanning the gap. Germline loops: CDR1 SGHNT, CDR2 YYREEE (reference sequence). This CDR3 is built from 15 residues. V is TRBV5-4 and J is TRBJ2-4, with D possibly being TRBD1 (5 bases). Sequenced material: PBMCs, taken around atezolizumab (anti-PD-L1) treatment. This clonotype was obtained from a man aged 70-80 years with urothelial cancer. The CDR3 coding sequence is TGTGCCAGCAGCCCGGAAGGCAGGGCCCTAAACATTCAGTACTTC. This encodes CASSPEGRALNIQYF.